Sequencing of this T cell receptor (beta chain) was carried out in a study of cytomegalovirus exposure and HLA in healthy donors. General study results and limits: Most TCR sequences showed up rarely, but some public TCRs showed up in many donors. Listed as cytomegalovirus-associated were more than 150 TCR beta chains.

As regards this clone: The antigen is unknown.

Some clones are missing from TCRdb's copy, which holds only in-frame ones; the method was immunoSEQ multiplex PCR. The sample yields over 45,000 clones, about 90% seen once. Trimming pared 1 base from V and 0 bases from J, leaving 13 bases between. Germline CDR1 is LGHNA and CDR2 is YSLEER. The CDR3 length is 16 residues. The sequenced sample was PBMCs. This clonotype was obtained from a woman in her twenties or thirties in good health and CMV-seronegative. The chain has TRBV4-3 and TRBJ2-7, with D tentatively TRBD2 (6 bases). The CDR3 DNA follows: TGCGCCAGCAGCCAAGTCTGGGGGGAAAGCTCCTACGAGCAGTACTTC. It yields the protein CASSQVWGESSYEQYF.